This T cell receptor beta chain was profiled in a study of T cell repertoires in cytomegalovirus infection. The wider study: Selected CMV epitopes included recently identified HLA-C-restricted ones as well as well-studied HLA-B-restricted ones.

As regards this clonotype: Its antigen is currently unknown.

General study results and limits: Cumulative public TCR beta family frequency identified CMV carriers with the relevant HLA. Dominating the ex vivo response were TCR beta clonotypes that were CMV-specific and HLA-C-restricted.

Trimming cost V 5 bases and J 3 bases; bases outside gene matches: 6. This CDR3 spans 14 amino acids. TCRdb redid the calling of the reads with MiXCR, one entry per CDR3 protein. This table holds 70,000 or so distinct CDR3 sequences, 28% found once. The sequence was obtained from a human donor in good health (CMV status not recorded). Some clones in this sample may be carry-over from other donors' samples. The sample in question was CD8+ T cells from cultured PBMCs, obtained from culture after CMV antigen stimulation. This chain links TRBV12-3 or TRBV12-4 with TRBJ1-2; 7 bases align to TRBD1. CDR3 nucleotide sequence: TGTGCCAGCAGTCCGGACAGGTTGTACTATGGCTACACCTTC. The encoded protein is CASSPDRLYYGYTF.